The T cell receptor beta chain under discussion was sequenced for a study of blood T cells in healthy people across ages. Study-wide context: Every two T cells gave about one barcoded beta molecule via template switching.

Peripheral blood was drawn, approximately 9.5 milliliters per donor. Together with a sample-barcoded 5' primer, a J-beta primer mix was included in a second PCR lasting roughly 6 to 12 cycles. Each cDNA molecule was tagged by a template-switch adaptor with 12 random nucleotides. TCRdb independently ran MiXCR on the 5' RACE reads; one entry per CDR3 protein. The sample has around 1.5 million distinct CDR3 sequences; about 32% are singletons. Germline CDR1 reads SNHLY; CDR2 reads FYNNEI. Trimming left V 7 bases short and J 6 bases short, with 12 bases between. This CDR3 is built from 13 residues. The sequence was collected from a woman in her twenties or thirties in good health. The source material was blood. The chain couples TRBV2 to TRBJ2-2; tentatively, D is TRBD2 (5 bases). CDR3 DNA sequence: TGTGCCAGCACTCAACGGGGTTCCGGGGAGCTGTTTTTT. The encoded protein is CASTQRGSGELFF.